A single sample gave rise to the 4 T cell receptor beta chains below, sequenced in a study of human T cells and chemical hapten exposure. Time point described: pre-sensitization, week 0. Treatment meaning: therapeutic diphenylcyclopropenone sensitization with weekly scalp DPC. Using its own MiXCR run on the RACE reads, TCRdb lists one record per CDR3 protein. The repertoire has about 380,000 distinct CDR3 sequences, approximately 5.1% of them found once; the top ten carry just over 2.5%. Sample: whole blood, taken in connection with sensitization to the hapten diphenylcyclopropenone (DPC). The receptor source for this set is a woman aged 50 to 60 with alopecia areata. Some clones in this sample may be carry-over from other donors' samples.

The J gene is TRBJ1-1, the V gene TRBV5-6, with TRBD1 as a possible D gene (6 bases). V was pared by 3 bases and J by 7 bases, with 10 bases between. This CDR3 spans 12 amino acids. Germline V gene lookup returns CDR1 SGHDT and CDR2 YYEEEE. The CDR3 is CASSSIRGEAFF. As DNA, the CDR3 is TGTGCCAGCAGCTCGATCAGGGGTGAAGCTTTCTTT.

In its sample, this clonotype was seen many times. The chain employs TRBV27 and TRBJ2-1; 11 nucleotides line up with TRBD2. CDR1 is MNHEY and CDR2 is SMNVEV in the germline V gene (reference sequence). CDR3 length equals 17 residues. The V and J ends lost 3 bases and 4 bases, in that order; junction bases with no gene match: 8. The CDR3 nucleotides read TGTGCCAGCAGTTTCCTCACTAGCGGGAGTAAATACAATGAGCAGTTCTTC. Translated, it gives CASSFLTSGSKYNEQFF.

This clonotype was seen at least ten times. The rearrangement joins TRBV5-4 to TRBJ2-3; weak D call: TRBD2 (6 bases). The V end was cut by 4 bases, the J end by 4 bases, with 16 bases between. The CDR3 contains 15 residues. Germline CDR1 SGHNT, CDR2 YYREEE (reference sequence). The CDR3 sequence is CASSPSGGWPDTQYF. In nucleotides, the CDR3 is TGTGCCAGCAGCCCCAGTGGAGGGTGGCCAGATACGCAGTATTTT.

This clonotype was seen ten or more times. The chain carries TRBV6-1 and TRBJ1-1, with D possibly TRBD1 on 5 matching bases. The germline V gene encodes CDR1 MNHNS and CDR2 SASEGT. The CDR3 is 14 residues long. V gave up 6 bases and J gave up 0 bases, with 11 bases separating them. The DNA of the CDR3 is TGTGCCAGCAGGGGGGGGGAGGTGAACACTGAAGCTTTCTTT. It translates to CASRGGEVNTEAFF.